This passage covers 12 T cell receptor beta chains from one sample sequenced in a study of blood T cell repertoires in COVID-19. The protocol was immunoSEQ multiplex PCR, while the TCRdb copy is restricted to in-frame clones and leaves out a portion. Of around 220,000 clones detected, about 90% appear once; the ten largest clones hold around 15%. Specimen: PBMCs or T cells enriched from blood (not recorded which). Receptors originate from a woman aged 50 to 60 with acute COVID-19.

This chain connects TRBV5-1 to TRBJ2-1, with 9 bases identical to TRBD1. Per the germline V gene, CDR1 is SGHRS and CDR2 is YFSETQ. The CDR3 sequence is 15 residues long. Trimming removed 4 bases from V and 9 bases from J; junction bases left unmatched: 11. The CDR3 here is CASSPGQGSWGEQFF. The CDR3 bases are TGCGCCAGCAGCCCGGGACAGGGCTCCTGGGGTGAGCAGTTCTTC.

This clone was picked up a small number of times. V gene TRBV18 combines with J gene TRBJ1-5; 9 nucleotides line up with TRBD1. Germline assignment: CDR1 KGHSH and CDR2 LQKENI. CDR3 size: 16 residues. Losses at the gene ends were 2 bases for V and 4 bases for J; bases not matched to a gene: 6. The CDR3 sequence is CASSPDRGQGNQPQHF. CDR3 in DNA: TGTGCCAGCTCACCAGACAGGGGACAGGGAAATCAGCCCCAGCATTTT. Using reference TRBV18 and TRBJ1-5 for the parts outside the CDR3, the full variable domain is NAGVMQNPRHLVRRRGQEARLRCSPMKGHSHVYWYRQLPEEGLKFMVYLQKENIIDESGMPKERFSAEFPKEGPSILRIQQVVRGDSAAYFCASSPDRGQGNQPQHFGDGTRLSIL.

This chain joins TRBV7-9 and TRBJ1-1; TRBD1 aligns across 7 bases. Germline assignment: CDR1 SEHNR and CDR2 FQNEAQ (reference sequence). The CDR3 contains 17 residues. Germline trimming cut 5 bases from V and 6 bases from J; bases unmatched to any gene: 18. This CDR3 is CASSAIRGAGTSPEAFF. CDR3 bases: TGTGCCAGCAGCGCAATCAGGGGGGCAGGGACCAGCCCTGAAGCTTTCTTT.

The chain couples TRBV24-1 to TRBJ1-2; the match to TRBD1 covers 8 bases. The ends lost 4 bases at V and 8 bases at J; junction bases unmatched: 5. Germline V gene data show CDR1 as KGHDR and CDR2 as SFDVKD. The CDR3 totals 13 residues. This chain's CDR3 is CATSDAGGEGYTF. CDR3 nucleotide sequence: TGTGCCACCAGTGACGCAGGGGGCGAGGGCTACACCTTC.

The chain carries TRBV10-3 and TRBJ2-1, with 11 positions matching TRBD1. This CDR3 has 17 amino acids. The germline gives CDR1 ENHRY, CDR2 SYGVKD. The junction had 7 bases not matched to a gene; V was cut back by 4 bases and J by 2 bases. CDR3 in DNA: TGTGCCATCAGTGCAACCCAGGGACAGGGGGCCTACAATGAGCAGTTCTTC. Protein sequence: CAISATQGQGAYNEQFF.

The chain employs TRBV9 and TRBJ1-4; D uncertain. The V end lost 0 bases, the J end lost 8 bases, and 14 bases lay between the germline ends. The CDR3 runs 15 residues. Looked up from germline, CDR1 is SGDLS and CDR2 is YYNGEE. DNA for the CDR3: TGTGCCAGCAGCGTAGGTTCCGAGGGAGGGGAAAAACTGTTTTTT. The encoded protein is CASSVGSEGGEKLFF.

J is TRBJ2-2 and V is TRBV6-5, with 7 bases fitting TRBD1. The CDR3 consists of 15 residues. The ends lost 7 bases at V and 0 bases at J; junction bases unmatched: 5. Per the germline V gene, CDR1 is MNHEY and CDR2 is SVGAGI. The CDR3 loop reads CASTTGQPNTGELFF. CDR3 sequence (DNA): TGTGCCAGCACTACGGGACAGCCGAACACCGGGGAGCTGTTTTTT.

The chain has TRBV6-5 and TRBJ1-4; a weak D match, TRBD1 (5 bases). Per the germline V gene, CDR1 is MNHEY and CDR2 is SVGAGI. V lost 6 bases and J 5 bases, leaving 13 bases between the germline ends. The length of the CDR3 is 14 residues. In nucleotides, the CDR3 is TGTGCCAGCAGGGGGGGACTGCCGAATGAAAAACTGTTTTTT. It specifies CASRGGLPNEKLFF.

The rearrangement uses TRBV7-9 and TRBJ1-1, with TRBD1 matching over 7 bases. Per the germline V gene, CDR1 is SEHNR and CDR2 is FQNEAQ (reference sequence). V trimming: 2 bases; J trimming: 4 bases; junction bases outside the gene matches: 4. This CDR3 comprises 14 residues. CDR3 coding DNA: TGTGCCAGCAGCTTACCGACAGGGAGCACTGAAGCTTTCTTT. Protein product: CASSLPTGSTEAFF.

The CDR3 DNA follows: TGTGCCAGCAGCCACTTAGGGACAGGCTATGGCTACACCTTC. Its protein is CASSHLGTGYGYTF. The rearrangement links TRBV3-1 (or the pseudogene TRBV3-2) to TRBJ1-2; the match to TRBD1 covers 8 bases. The junction had 4 bases not matched to a gene; V was cut back by 3 bases and J by 4 bases. The CDR3 is 14 residues long. Germline V gives CDR1 LGHDT, CDR2 YNNKEL (reference sequence).

The J gene is TRBJ1-2, the V gene TRBV2; 7 nucleotides align to TRBD1. The CDR3 length is 13 residues. The ends lost 5 bases at V and 7 bases at J; junction bases unmatched: 7. CDR1 and CDR2 from the germline V gene are SNHLY and FYNNEI. CDR3 DNA: TGTGCCAGCAGTTTACAGGGGTGGGCTGGCTACACCTTC. This encodes CASSLQGWAGYTF. Drawing the rest from reference TRBV2 and TRBJ1-2, the complete variable domain is EPEVTQTPSHQVTQMGQEVILRCVPISNHLYFYWYRQILGQKVEFLVSFYNNEISEKSEIFDDQFSVERPDGSNFTLKIRSTKLEDSAMYFCASSLQGWAGYTFGSGTRLTVV.

The chain carries TRBV30 and TRBJ1-4; 7 bases are a match to TRBD1. The germline CDR1 and CDR2 sequences are GTSNPN and SVGIG (reference sequence). The CDR3 length is 14 residues. The J segment lost 4 bases and the V segment lost 4 bases, leaving 6 bases of the junction unmatched. CDR3 in DNA: TGTGCCTGGAAGATAGGACAGGATAATGAAAAACTGTTTTTT. This gives the protein CAWKIGQDNEKLFF.